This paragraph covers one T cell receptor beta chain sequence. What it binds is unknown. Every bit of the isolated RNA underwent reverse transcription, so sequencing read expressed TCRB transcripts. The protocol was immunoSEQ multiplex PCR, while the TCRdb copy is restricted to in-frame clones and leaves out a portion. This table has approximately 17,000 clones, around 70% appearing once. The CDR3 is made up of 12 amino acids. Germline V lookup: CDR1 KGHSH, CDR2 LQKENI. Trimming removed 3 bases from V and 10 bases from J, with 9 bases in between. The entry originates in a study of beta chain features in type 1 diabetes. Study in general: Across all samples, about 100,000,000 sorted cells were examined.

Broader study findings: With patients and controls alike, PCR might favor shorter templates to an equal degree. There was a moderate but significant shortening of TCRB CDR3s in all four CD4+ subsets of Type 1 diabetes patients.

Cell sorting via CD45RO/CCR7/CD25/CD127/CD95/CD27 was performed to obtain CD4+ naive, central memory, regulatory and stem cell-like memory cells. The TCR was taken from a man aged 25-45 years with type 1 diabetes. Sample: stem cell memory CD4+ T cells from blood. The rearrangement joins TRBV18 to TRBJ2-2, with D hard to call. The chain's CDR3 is CASSPEHAELFF. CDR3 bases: TGTGCCAGCTCACCTGAACACGCGGAGCTGTTTTTT.